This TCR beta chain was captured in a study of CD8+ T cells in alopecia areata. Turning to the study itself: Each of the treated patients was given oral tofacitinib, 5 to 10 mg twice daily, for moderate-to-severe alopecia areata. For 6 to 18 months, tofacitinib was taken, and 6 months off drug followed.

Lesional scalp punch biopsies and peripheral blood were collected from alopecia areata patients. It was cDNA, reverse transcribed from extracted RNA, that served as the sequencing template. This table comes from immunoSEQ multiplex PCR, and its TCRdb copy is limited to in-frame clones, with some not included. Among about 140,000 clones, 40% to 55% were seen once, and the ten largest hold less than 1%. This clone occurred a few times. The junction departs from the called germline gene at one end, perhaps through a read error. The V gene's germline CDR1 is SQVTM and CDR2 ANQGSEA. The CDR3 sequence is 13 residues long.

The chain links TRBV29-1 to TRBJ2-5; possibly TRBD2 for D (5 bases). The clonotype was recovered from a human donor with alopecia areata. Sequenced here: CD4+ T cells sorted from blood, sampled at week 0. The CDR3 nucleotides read TGCAGCGTTGACACGGGCGGGCTTGAGATCCAGTACTTC. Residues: CSVDTGGLEIQYF.